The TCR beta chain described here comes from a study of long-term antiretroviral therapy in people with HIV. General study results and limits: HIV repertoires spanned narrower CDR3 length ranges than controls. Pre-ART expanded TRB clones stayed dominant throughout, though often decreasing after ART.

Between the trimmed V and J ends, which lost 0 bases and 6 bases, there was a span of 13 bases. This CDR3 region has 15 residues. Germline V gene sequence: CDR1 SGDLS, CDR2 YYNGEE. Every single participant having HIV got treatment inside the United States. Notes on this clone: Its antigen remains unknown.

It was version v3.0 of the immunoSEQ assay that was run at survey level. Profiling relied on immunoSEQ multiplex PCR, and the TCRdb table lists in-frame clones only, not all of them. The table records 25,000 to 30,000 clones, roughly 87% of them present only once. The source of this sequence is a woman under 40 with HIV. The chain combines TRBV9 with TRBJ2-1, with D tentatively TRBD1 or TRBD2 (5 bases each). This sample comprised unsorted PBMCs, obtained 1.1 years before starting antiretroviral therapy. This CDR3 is CASSVESLRGNEQFF. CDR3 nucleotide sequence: TGTGCCAGCAGCGTAGAGAGTCTGAGGGGCAATGAGCAGTTCTTC.